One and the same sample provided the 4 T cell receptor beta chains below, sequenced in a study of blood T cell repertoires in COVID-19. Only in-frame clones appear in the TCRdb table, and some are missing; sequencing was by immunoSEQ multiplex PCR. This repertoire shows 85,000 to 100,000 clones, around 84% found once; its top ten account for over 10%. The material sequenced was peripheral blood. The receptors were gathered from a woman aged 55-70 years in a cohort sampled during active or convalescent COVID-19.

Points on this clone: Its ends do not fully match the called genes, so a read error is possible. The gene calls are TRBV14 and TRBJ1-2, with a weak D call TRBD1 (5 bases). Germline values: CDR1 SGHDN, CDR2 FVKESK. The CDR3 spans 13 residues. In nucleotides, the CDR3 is TGTGCCAGCAGCCCTCAAATCGGTGGGGGGACGATCTTC. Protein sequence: CASSPQIGGGTIF. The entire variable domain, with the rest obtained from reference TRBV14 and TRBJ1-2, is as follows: EAGVTQFPSHSVIEKGQTVTLRCDPISGHDNLYWYRRVMGKEIKFLLHFVKESKQDESGMPNNRFLAERTGGTYSTLKVQPAELEDSGVYFCASSPQIGGGTIFGSGTRLTVV.

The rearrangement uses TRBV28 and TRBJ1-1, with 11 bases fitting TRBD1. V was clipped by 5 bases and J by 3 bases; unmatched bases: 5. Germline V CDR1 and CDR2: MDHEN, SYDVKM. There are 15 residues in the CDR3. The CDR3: CASSPWGQGDTEAFF. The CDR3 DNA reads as TGTGCCAGCAGTCCATGGGGACAGGGGGACACTGAAGCTTTCTTT.

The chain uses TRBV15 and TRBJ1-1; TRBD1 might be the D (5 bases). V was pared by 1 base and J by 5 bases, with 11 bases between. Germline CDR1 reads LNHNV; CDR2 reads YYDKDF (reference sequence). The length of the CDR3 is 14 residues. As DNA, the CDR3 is TGTGCCACCAGCAGAGGGGGCGGGGAAACTGAAGCTTTCTTT. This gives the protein CATSRGGGETEAFF. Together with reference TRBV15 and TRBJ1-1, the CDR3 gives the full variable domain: DAMVIQNPRYQVTQFGKPVTLSCSQTLNHNVMYWYQQKSSQAPKLLFHYYDKDFNNEADTPDNFQSRRPNTSFCFLDIRSPGLGDTAMYLCATSRGGGETEAFFGQGTRLTVV.

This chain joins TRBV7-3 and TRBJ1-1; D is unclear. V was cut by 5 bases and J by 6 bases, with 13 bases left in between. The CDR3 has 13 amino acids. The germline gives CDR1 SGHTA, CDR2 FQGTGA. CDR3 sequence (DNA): TGTGCCAGCAGCGCAAACCGCGGCGCTGAAGCTTTCTTT. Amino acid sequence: CASSANRGAEAFF.